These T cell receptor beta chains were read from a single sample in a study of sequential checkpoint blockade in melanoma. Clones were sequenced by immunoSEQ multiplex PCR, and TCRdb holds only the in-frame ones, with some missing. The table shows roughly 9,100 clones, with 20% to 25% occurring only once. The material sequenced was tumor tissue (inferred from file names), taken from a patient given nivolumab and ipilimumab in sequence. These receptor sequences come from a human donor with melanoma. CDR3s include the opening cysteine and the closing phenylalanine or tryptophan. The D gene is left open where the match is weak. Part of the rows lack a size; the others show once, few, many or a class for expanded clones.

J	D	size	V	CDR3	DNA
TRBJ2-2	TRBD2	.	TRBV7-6	CASSPIAGGVTGELFF	TGTGCCAGCAGCCCAATTGCGGGGGGCGTCACCGGGGAGCTGTTTTTT
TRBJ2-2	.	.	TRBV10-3	CAISESPAGELFF	TGTGCCATCAGTGAGTCCCCCGCCGGGGAGCTGTTTTTT
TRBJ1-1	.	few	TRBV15	CATSRAHGIMNTEAFF	TGTGCCACCAGCAGAGCCCATGGGATCATGAACACTGAAGCTTTCTTT
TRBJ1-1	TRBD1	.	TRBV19	CASSIDPRTGAPSKTEAFF	TGTGCCAGTAGTATAGATCCCCGGACAGGAGCCCCCTCCAAGACTGAAGCTTTCTTT
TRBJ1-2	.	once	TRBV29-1	CSVVPGEGDGIYGYTF	TGCAGCGTTGTCCCGGGAGAGGGGGACGGGATTTATGGCTACACCTTC
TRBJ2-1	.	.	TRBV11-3	CASSLGVLLRDEQFF	TGTGCCAGCAGCTTGGGTGTTCTCCTCCGAGATGAGCAGTTCTTC
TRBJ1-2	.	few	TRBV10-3	CAISENGYGYTF	TGTGCCATCAGTGAGAATGGCTATGGCTACACCTTC
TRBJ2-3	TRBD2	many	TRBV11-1	CASSLGRKAGGPTDTQYF	TGTGCCAGCAGCTTAGGTCGTAAGGCGGGGGGGCCGACAGATACGCAGTATTTT
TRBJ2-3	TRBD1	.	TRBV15	CATSNPQGPFTDTQYF	TGTGCCACCAGCAATCCACAGGGGCCTTTCACAGATACGCAGTATTTT
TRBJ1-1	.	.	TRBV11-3	CASSLRGADTEAFF	TGTGCCAGCAGCTTAAGGGGTGCGGACACTGAAGCTTTCTTT